This T cell receptor (beta chain) was sequenced for a study of blood T cell repertoires in COVID-19. Study at large: Donors in the United States, Italy and Spain gave samples during acute or convalescent COVID-19. In each case, the material was cDNA or gDNA derived from T cells, B-cell-depleted T cells, or PBMCs.

This CDR3 has 15 residues. Germline loops: CDR1 MNHNY, CDR2 SVGAGI (reference sequence). Trimming took 7 bases from V and 0 from J; bases not matched to a gene: 7. Original processing notes: From reference gene primer amplification, estimates of nucleated cell counts were derived. TCRdb keeps only in-frame clones here, not all; method: immunoSEQ multiplex PCR. V and J calls plus clone size are reproduced from that table; the DNA served to infer D and trimming. The sample yields 65,000 to 70,000 clones, 75% to 85% seen once. Sequenced sample: peripheral blood. This receptor was taken from a human donor in a cohort sampled during active COVID-19. This chain uses TRBV6-6 with TRBJ2-7; 9 bases are a match to TRBD2. The CDR3 reads CASTLAGANSYEQYF. CDR3 DNA sequence: TGTGCCAGCACCTTAGCGGGAGCGAACTCCTACGAGCAGTACTTC.